This entry concerns a single TCR beta chain. The antigen remains undetermined. This entry belongs to a study of cytomegalovirus exposure and HLA in healthy donors. As for the study in general: The roughly 120 validation repertoires, a later analysis reported, used the same platform as the approximately 700 first-cohort repertoires. Regarding the study as a whole: Associated with cytomegalovirus, according to the listing, were 150 to 200 TCR beta chains. Rarity held for most TCR sequences, but there were some public TCRs that occurred in many donors.

Only in-frame clones appear in the TCRdb table, and some are missing; sequencing was by immunoSEQ multiplex PCR. The data hold a few hundred thousand clones, with around 91% observed a single time. The sequenced material came from PBMCs. The sequence came from a woman aged 18-29 years in good health and CMV-seronegative.

The CDR3 spells CASSAHQPGQGNTEAFF. In nucleotides, the CDR3 is TGTGCCAGCAGCGCCCACCAGCCGGGACAGGGGAACACTGAAGCTTTCTTT. The genes are TRBV9 and TRBJ1-1; 9 bases are shared with TRBD1. Per germline, CDR1 SGDLS and CDR2 YYNGEE. V dropped 3 bases and J dropped 1; count of bases not matched to a gene: 10. The CDR3 is 17 residues long.